What follows are 25 T cell receptor beta chains derived from one specimen sequenced in a study of T cell responses to AZD1222 COVID-19 vaccine. Profiled with immunoSEQ multiplex PCR; TCRdb holds only in-frame clones, not every one. The sample consists of 110,000 or so clones, about 90% of them appearing once. The source material was peripheral blood, sampled on day 0 of AZD1222 vaccination. The origin of the receptors is an adult in good health.

This chain joins TRBV28 and TRBJ1-1; D unclear. V lost 2 bases and J lost 2, with 3 bases in between. Germline CDR1 reads MDHEN; CDR2 reads SYDVKM. The CDR3 runs to 12 residues. This CDR3 reads CASSLPNTEAFF. CDR3 nucleotide sequence: TGTGCCAGCAGTTTACCCAACACTGAAGCTTTCTTT.

This chain uses TRBV27 with TRBJ1-6, with D unresolved. Germline-derived CDR1 and CDR2 are MNHEY and SMNVEV (reference sequence). This CDR3 spans 11 amino acids. Trimming cost V 8 bases and J 7 bases, with 6 bases left between them. The CDR3 DNA is TGTGCCAGCGGATTGAATTCACCCCTCCACTTT. This gives the protein CASGLNSPLHF.

The chain has TRBV27 and TRBJ1-5; D may be TRBD1 (6 bases). This CDR3 comprises 13 residues. Between the trimmed V and J ends, which lost 0 bases and 7 bases, there was a span of 7 bases. CDR1 and CDR2 from the germline V gene are MNHEY and SMNVEV (reference sequence). CDR3 in amino acids: CASSLSGGQPQHF. DNA of the CDR3: TGTGCCAGCAGTTTATCAGGGGGACAGCCCCAGCATTTT.

The chain carries TRBV11-2 and TRBJ2-1, with D perhaps given as TRBD1 or TRBD2 (5 bases each). This CDR3 has 18 amino acids. V gave up 4 bases and J gave up 4 bases, with 23 bases separating them. Germline V gene sequence: CDR1 SGHAT, CDR2 FQNNGV. In DNA, the CDR3 is TGTGCCAGCAGCTCCTCCGGGGCGAGCCCCCCTGGATACAATGAGCAGTTCTTC. Translating gives CASSSSGASPPGYNEQFF.

V gene TRBV28 combines with J gene TRBJ2-3; D may be TRBD1 (5 bases). This CDR3 spans 14 amino acids. The germline V gene has CDR1 MDHEN and CDR2 SYDVKM. Trimming left V 3 bases short and J 0 bases short, with 7 bases between. CDR3: CASSLGLSTDTQYF. The CDR3 nucleotides are TGTGCCAGCAGTTTGGGGCTCAGCACAGATACGCAGTATTTT.

This clone was observed a handful of times. The chain is built from TRBV27 and TRBJ1-5; maybe TRBD1 (6 bases). Germline CDR1 is MNHEY and CDR2 is SMNVEV (reference sequence). There are 15 residues in the CDR3. V was shortened by 2 bases and J by 4 bases, with 12 bases between the two germline ends. The CDR3 nucleotides are TGTGCCAGCAGTTTACAGGGGCTAGGGAATCAGCCCCAGCATTTT. Translation: CASSLQGLGNQPQHF.

The chain joins TRBV30 to TRBJ1-2; 10 positions agree with TRBD1. The trim removed 1 base at V and 4 bases at J, leaving 6 bases unmatched. The CDR3 extends over 15 amino acids. In germline, CDR1 is GTSNPN, CDR2 SVGIG (reference sequence). The CDR3 region has the DNA TGTGCCTGGAGTGCAGGGACAGGGGCCTCCTATGGCTACACCTTC. It encodes CAWSAGTGASYGYTF. The complete variable domain, with remaining parts taken from reference TRBV30 and TRBJ1-2, reads SQTIHQWPATLVQPVGSPLSLECTVEGTSNPNLYWYRQAAGRGLQLLFYSVGIGQISSEVPQNLSASRPQDRQFILSSKKLLLSDSGFYLCAWSAGTGASYGYTFGSGTRLTVV.

The rearrangement uses TRBV7-3 and TRBJ1-2; D gene unclear. Deletions cut 1 base from V and 4 bases from J, with 16 bases between. The CDR3 sequence is 16 residues long. Germline V gene sequence: CDR1 SGHTA, CDR2 FQGTGA. In DNA form, the CDR3 reads TGTGCCAGCAGCTTAAGAATTATTGCAGGCCTCTATGGCTACACCTTC. This gives the protein CASSLRIIAGLYGYTF. Filled out from reference TRBV7-3 and TRBJ1-2, the complete variable domain reads GAGVSQTPSNKVTEKGKYVELRCDPISGHTALYWYRQSLGQGPEFLIYFQGTGAADDSGLPNDRFFAVRPEGSVSTLKIQRTERGDSAVYLCASSLRIIAGLYGYTFGSGTRLTVV.

This clone was picked up a small number of times. This specimen includes other DNA sequences encoding the same CDR3. The V and J genes are TRBV9 and TRBJ2-2; unclear D gene. The ends were cut back, 0 bases at V and 7 bases at J, with 7 bases in the middle. Germline assignment: CDR1 SGDLS and CDR2 YYNGEE. This CDR3 comprises 13 residues. The CDR3 DNA follows: TGTGCCAGCAGCGTAGTGTTAGGCGGGGAGCTGTTTTTT. Its protein product is CASSVVLGGELFF.

The chain combines TRBV19 with TRBJ1-5; no firm D call. V shed 7 bases and J shed 3 bases, with 10 bases lying between them. This CDR3 spans 13 amino acids. Germline CDR1 is LNHDA and CDR2 is SQIVND (reference sequence). The CDR3 coding sequence is TGTGCCAGTAAAGGGTGGGACAATCAGCCCCAGCATTTT. Residues: CASKGWDNQPQHF.

The chain combines TRBV19 with TRBJ1-5; D gene ambiguous. The CDR3 has 14 residues. V was trimmed by 0 bases and J by 11 bases, leaving 14 bases between them. In germline, CDR1 is LNHDA, CDR2 SQIVND (reference sequence). For the CDR3, the DNA is TGTGCCAGTAGTATAGATCTATCGATATTATCCCAGCATTTT. As protein: CASSIDLSILSQHF.

This clone appeared a single time. The J gene is TRBJ2-1, the V gene TRBV7-9; tentatively, D is TRBD2 (7 bases). V lost 5 bases and J 7 bases, leaving 15 bases between the germline ends. Germline CDR1 reads SEHNR; CDR2 reads FQNEAQ (reference sequence). The CDR3 sequence is 14 residues long. The CDR3 DNA is TGTGCCAGCAGCCCCTCCGGGGGGCGTAATGAGCAGTTCTTC. It specifies CASSPSGGRNEQFF. The full variable domain, with the rest looked up from reference TRBV7-9 and TRBJ2-1, is DTGVSQNPRHKITKRGQNVTFRCDPISEHNRLYWYRQTLGQGPEFLTYFQNEAQLEKSRLLSDRFSAERPKGSFSTLEIQRTEQGDSAMYLCASSPSGGRNEQFFGPGTRLTVL.

The rearrangement links TRBV19 to TRBJ2-2, with D possibly being TRBD1 or TRBD2 (5 bases each). V dropped 4 bases and J dropped 7 bases, with 13 bases sitting between them. CDR3 length: 14 amino acids. Germline V gene sequence: CDR1 LNHDA, CDR2 SQIVND (reference sequence). CDR3 nucleotide sequence: TGTGCCAGTAGTACGGGACGAGCCGACGGGGAGCTGTTTTTT. It specifies CASSTGRADGELFF.

This chain uses TRBV7-9 with TRBJ2-3; the D gene is possibly TRBD1 (6 bases). The germline V and J ends were trimmed by 5 bases and 0 bases, with 12 bases remaining between them. The CDR3 runs to 15 residues. Germline CDR1 reads SEHNR; CDR2 reads FQNEAQ (reference sequence). The CDR3 region is CASSQGLVSTDTQYF. CDR3 sequence (DNA): TGTGCCAGCAGCCAGGGGTTGGTTAGCACAGATACGCAGTATTTT.

This clone came up once. This chain connects TRBV9 to TRBJ1-2; TRBD1 might be the D (6 bases). CDR3 length equals 14 residues. Trimming pared 4 bases from V and 4 bases from J, leaving 14 bases between. Germline V gene sequence: CDR1 SGDLS, CDR2 YYNGEE. In nucleotides, the CDR3 is TGTGCCAGCAGCCCGGACAGAGGATTCTATGGCTACACCTTC. Translated, it gives CASSPDRGFYGYTF. Looking up the rest from reference TRBV9 and TRBJ1-2 gives the full variable domain: DSGVTQTPKHLITATGQRVTLRCSPRSGDLSVYWYQQSLDQGLQFLIQYYNGEERAKGNILERFSAQQFPDLHSELNLSSLELGDSALYFCASSPDRGFYGYTFGSGTRLTVV.

The chain is built from TRBV6-4 and TRBJ1-5; tentatively, D is TRBD1 (5 bases). Germline lookup yields CDR1 MRHNA and CDR2 SNTAGT. V lost 6 bases, J lost 2 bases, and 11 bases lay in between. CDR3 length equals 14 residues. CDR3 DNA sequence: TGTGCCAGCAGCCCGGGACCGCGCAATCAGCCCCAGCATTTT. Its protein product is CASSPGPRNQPQHF.

The rearrangement links TRBV28 to TRBJ1-5, with D tentatively TRBD1 (6 bases). The CDR3 runs to 21 residues. V was shortened by 6 bases and J by 0 bases, with 30 bases between the two germline ends. Germline lookup yields CDR1 MDHEN and CDR2 SYDVKM. The CDR3 nucleotides are TGTGCCAGCAGCCCTCTCCAGGGCTTGGGGTCGGGGGGCAATAGCAATCAGCCCCAGCATTTT. Amino acids: CASSPLQGLGSGGNSNQPQHF.

The genes are TRBV12-3 or TRBV12-4 and TRBJ1-2; 8 positions agree with TRBD1. The CDR3 spans 13 residues. The junction had 4 bases not matched to a gene; V was cut back by 3 bases and J by 7 bases. The CDR3 protein is CASSFGQGGGYTF. Written as DNA, the CDR3 is TGTGCCAGCAGTTTCGGACAGGGCGGTGGCTACACCTTC.

The V and J genes are TRBV9 and TRBJ1-1; D is ambiguous. The CDR3 totals 13 residues. V was clipped by 1 base and J by 1 base, with 5 bases between them. Germline V gene sequence: CDR1 SGDLS, CDR2 YYNGEE. The CDR3 sequence is CASSVSGNTEAFF. CDR3 in DNA: TGTGCCAGCAGCGTATCAGGGAACACTGAAGCTTTCTTT.

The chain couples TRBV2 to TRBJ1-1, with no clear D. Germline CDR1 is SNHLY and CDR2 is FYNNEI. The length of the CDR3 is 13 residues. V lost 7 bases and J lost 0, with 9 bases in between. The CDR3 is CASNWQVNTEAFF. DNA for the CDR3: TGTGCCAGCAATTGGCAAGTGAACACTGAAGCTTTCTTT. Looking up the rest from reference TRBV2 and TRBJ1-1 gives the full variable domain: EPEVTQTPSHQVTQMGQEVILRCVPISNHLYFYWYRQILGQKVEFLVSFYNNEISEKSEIFDDQFSVERPDGSNFTLKIRSTKLEDSAMYFCASNWQVNTEAFFGQGTRLTVV.

This chain uses TRBV7-8 with TRBJ1-5, with TRBD1 as a possible D gene (5 bases). In germline, CDR1 is SGHVS, CDR2 FQNEAQ. The CDR3 is 13 amino acids. The CDR3 is CDDRTPGNQPQHF. The CDR3, as DNA: TGTGACGACAGAACTCCGGGCAATCAGCCCCAGCATTTT. Based on the CDR3 plus reference TRBV7-8 and TRBJ1-5, the full variable domain is GAGVSQSPRYKVAKRGQDVALRCDPISGHVSLFWYQQALGQGPEFLTYFQNEAQLDKSGLPSDRFFAERPEGSVSTLKIQRTQQEDSAVYLCDDRTPGNQPQHFGDGTRLSIL.

The V call is TRBV30, the J call TRBJ1-6; 7 bases match TRBD1. V gave up 5 bases and J gave up 8 bases; unmatched junction bases: 12. The CDR3 is 15 amino acids. Germline CDR1 reads GTSNPN; CDR2 reads SVGIG (reference sequence). The chain's CDR3 is CAWDTATGRYSPLHF. CDR3 nucleotides: TGTGCCTGGGACACCGCGACAGGGCGATATTCACCCCTCCACTTT.

This chain links TRBV5-4 with TRBJ2-3; possible D gene TRBD1, 5 bases. Germline V lookup: CDR1 SGHNT, CDR2 YYREEE (reference sequence). V was shortened by 1 base and J by 1 base, with 7 bases between the two germline ends. This CDR3 contains 14 residues. The CDR3 nucleotides are TGTGCCAGCAGCTTGCAGGGCCGCACAGATACGCAGTATTTT. Its translation is CASSLQGRTDTQYF.

The chain couples TRBV6-5 to TRBJ1-5, with a possible D match to TRBD1 (5 bases). The CDR3 runs to 15 residues. Between the trimmed V and J ends, which lost 6 bases and 1 base, there was a span of 13 bases. The germline CDR1 and CDR2 sequences are MNHEY and SVGAGI. The CDR3 loop is CASSQRGQSNQPQHF. The CDR3 DNA is TGTGCCAGCAGCCAAAGGGGTCAGAGCAATCAGCCCCAGCATTTT.

J is TRBJ1-2 and V is TRBV27, with D possibly matching TRBD1 (5 bases). The CDR3 contains 14 residues. CDR1 is MNHEY and CDR2 is SMNVEV in the germline V gene (reference sequence). V lost 4 bases and J 1 base, leaving 10 bases between the germline ends. Here the CDR3 reads CASSYRGLNYGYTF. CDR3 sequence (DNA): TGTGCCAGCAGTTACCGGGGACTTAACTATGGCTACACCTTC.